The 20 T cell receptor beta chains presented below share a single source sample, sequenced in a study of blood T cell repertoires in COVID-19. Sequenced by immunoSEQ multiplex PCR; TCRdb stores in-frame clones only, minus some. The profile shows hundreds of thousands of clones, approximately 83% of them singletons. Sequencing input: PBMCs or T cells enriched from blood (not recorded which). The origin of the receptors is a woman in her forties with acute COVID-19.

This chain links TRBV7-9 with TRBJ1-4; unclear D gene. Trimming shortened V by 5 bases and J by 0 bases, and 10 bases separated the two germline ends. Germline lookup yields CDR1 SEHNR and CDR2 FQNEAQ (reference sequence). This CDR3 region has 15 residues. The CDR3 DNA sequence: TGTGCCAGCAGCCCATTCAGTGCAACTAATGAAAAACTGTTTTTT. Amino acids: CASSPFSATNEKLFF. The full variable domain, its missing parts supplied by reference TRBV7-9 and TRBJ1-4, is DTGVSQNPRHKITKRGQNVTFRCDPISEHNRLYWYRQTLGQGPEFLTYFQNEAQLEKSRLLSDRFSAERPKGSFSTLEIQRTEQGDSAMYLCASSPFSATNEKLFFGSGTQLSVL.

This clone showed up just once. This chain uses TRBV14 with TRBJ1-1, with a tentative D call TRBD1 (6 bases). Germline V gene sequence: CDR1 SGHDN, CDR2 FVKESK. CDR3 length equals 15 residues. With 1 base removed from V and 4 bases from J, the gap between germline ends came to 13 bases. The CDR3 coding sequence is TGTGCCAGCAGCCAAGGGCAGGGGCCGGTCACTGAAGCTTTCTTT. Its translation is CASSQGQGPVTEAFF. Full variable domain (rest looked up from reference TRBV14 and TRBJ1-1): EAGVTQFPSHSVIEKGQTVTLRCDPISGHDNLYWYRRVMGKEIKFLLHFVKESKQDESGMPNNRFLAERTGGTYSTLKVQPAELEDSGVYFCASSQGQGPVTEAFFGQGTRLTVV.

This clone has just one count. V is TRBV19 and J is TRBJ2-1; 7 nucleotides line up with TRBD2. This CDR3 region has 16 residues. V shed 4 bases and J 9 bases; nucleotides not matched to a gene: 15. Germline V gene data show CDR1 as LNHDA and CDR2 as SQIVND (reference sequence). CDR3 DNA sequence: TGTGCCAGTAGTACCCCCCCCGGGGAGGGCCTTATTGAGCAGTTCTTC. This translates into CASSTPPGEGLIEQFF.

This chain uses TRBV19 with TRBJ2-1; D is unresolved. The CDR3 is 15 residues long. The V end was cut by 4 bases, the J end by 6 bases, with 16 bases between. Germline-derived CDR1 and CDR2 are LNHDA and SQIVND (reference sequence). The CDR3 loop is CASSRAQSASNEQFF. The CDR3 DNA is TGTGCCAGTAGTAGGGCCCAGTCAGCTTCCAATGAGCAGTTCTTC.

This chain joins TRBV7-9 and TRBJ2-7; 9 bases line up with TRBD1. Trimming took 5 bases from V and 3 from J; bases not matched to a gene: 8. The length of the CDR3 is 15 residues. Germline-derived CDR1 and CDR2 are SEHNR and FQNEAQ (reference sequence). The CDR3 region is CASSQTGTGLYEQYF. The CDR3 DNA follows: TGTGCCAGCAGCCAGACCGGGACAGGGCTCTACGAGCAGTACTTC.

The chain has TRBV5-1 and TRBJ2-7, with a weak D call TRBD2 (6 bases). The germline V and J ends were trimmed by 7 bases and 0 bases, with 14 bases remaining between them. The germline V gene has CDR1 SGHRS and CDR2 YFSETQ. CDR3 length: 14 amino acids. CDR3 sequence: CASARGGDSYEQYF. The CDR3 DNA follows: TGCGCCAGCGCCCGTGGCGGGGACTCCTACGAGCAGTACTTC.

The rearrangement uses TRBV7-2 and TRBJ2-1; 14 nucleotides line up with TRBD2. From germline, CDR1 is SGHTA and CDR2 FQGNSA. This CDR3 comprises 16 residues. V dropped 5 bases and J dropped 5; count of bases not matched to a gene: 5. The CDR3 protein is CASSLRLAGGHNEQFF. DNA for the CDR3: TGTGCCAGCAGCCTTAGACTAGCGGGAGGGCACAATGAGCAGTTCTTC. The whole variable domain, remainder taken from reference TRBV7-2 and TRBJ2-1, is GAGVSQSPSNKVTEKGKDVELRCDPISGHTALYWYRQSLGQGLEFLIYFQGNSAPDKSGLPSDRFSAERTGGSVSTLTIQRTQQEDSAVYLCASSLRLAGGHNEQFFGPGTRLTVL.

The chain employs TRBV18 and TRBJ2-7; a weak D match, TRBD2 (5 bases). CDR3 length: 14 amino acids. Germline V gene lookup returns CDR1 KGHSH and CDR2 LQKENI. V gave up 2 bases and J gave up 2 bases, with 10 bases separating them. The CDR3 region has the DNA TGTGCCAGCTCACCATCGGGGAACACCTACGAGCAGTACTTC. Its translation is CASSPSGNTYEQYF.

This clone was seen a few times. The chain couples TRBV9 to TRBJ1-5; maybe TRBD1 (5 bases). Looked up from germline, CDR1 is SGDLS and CDR2 is YYNGEE. V lost 0 bases to trimming and J lost 3 bases, with 10 bases between them. The CDR3 has 15 amino acids. CDR3 DNA: TGTGCCAGCAGCGTAGGATGGGGGGACAATCAGCCCCAGCATTTT. It yields the protein CASSVGWGDNQPQHF.

The V call is TRBV30, the J call TRBJ1-4; TRBD1 matches 9 bases. V lost 3 bases to trimming and J lost 5 bases; unmatched junction nucleotides: 7. CDR1 and CDR2 from the germline V gene are GTSNPN and SVGIG (reference sequence). This CDR3 has 15 amino acids. The CDR3 loop is CAWSNHGTGNEKLFF. The CDR3 nucleotides read TGTGCCTGGAGCAACCACGGGACAGGGAATGAAAAACTGTTTTTT.

The V gene is TRBV3-1 (or the pseudogene TRBV3-2), the J gene TRBJ1-2, with 9 bases matching TRBD1. V trimming: 3 bases; J trimming: 4 bases; junction bases outside the gene matches: 6. In germline, CDR1 is LGHDT, CDR2 YNNKEL (reference sequence). CDR3 length equals 15 residues. The CDR3 sequence: CASSHRQGGSYGYTF. CDR3 coding DNA: TGTGCCAGCAGCCACCGACAGGGGGGAAGCTATGGCTACACCTTC.

This clone appeared a few times. The chain uses TRBV5-1 and TRBJ2-7; D may be TRBD2 (7 bases). There are 14 residues in the CDR3. Germline lookup yields CDR1 SGHRS and CDR2 YFSETQ. V lost 6 bases, J lost 3 bases, and 16 bases lay in between. The CDR3 loop is CASNLGGEGYEQYF. In DNA form, the CDR3 reads TGCGCCAGCAACTTAGGGGGGGAAGGCTACGAGCAGTACTTC.

V usage is TRBV6-5 and J usage is TRBJ1-1; weak D call: TRBD1 (5 bases). This CDR3 is built from 11 residues. V dropped 2 bases and J dropped 7 bases, with 5 bases sitting between them. Germline loops: CDR1 MNHEY, CDR2 SVGAGI. The CDR3 sequence is CASSYDSEAFF. CDR3 DNA: TGTGCCAGCAGTTACGACAGTGAAGCTTTCTTT.

The gene calls are TRBV9 and TRBJ1-6; no reliable D call. Between the trimmed V and J ends, which lost 0 bases and 7 bases, there was a span of 14 bases. The length of the CDR3 is 16 residues. From germline, CDR1 is SGDLS and CDR2 YYNGEE. The CDR3 region has the DNA TGTGCCAGCAGCGTAGGTCGAGACATCCCGAATTCACCCCTCCACTTT. Protein product: CASSVGRDIPNSPLHF. Together with reference TRBV9 and TRBJ1-6, the CDR3 gives the full variable domain: DSGVTQTPKHLITATGQRVTLRCSPRSGDLSVYWYQQSLDQGLQFLIQYYNGEERAKGNILERFSAQQFPDLHSELNLSSLELGDSALYFCASSVGRDIPNSPLHFGNGTRLTVT.

This clone was picked up a small number of times. The CDR3 region has the DNA TGTGCCAGCAGTTTAGGGGGACTAGCGATTTACAATGAGCAGTTCTTC. Amino acids: CASSLGGLAIYNEQFF. The chain combines TRBV27 with TRBJ2-1; 10 positions agree with TRBD2. Germline V gene sequence: CDR1 MNHEY, CDR2 SMNVEV (reference sequence). This CDR3 region has 16 residues. V dropped 2 bases and J dropped 4; count of bases not matched to a gene: 5.

This rearrangement joins TRBV5-6 to TRBJ2-1; a possible D gene is TRBD1 (5 bases). CDR1 is SGHDT and CDR2 is YYEEEE in the germline V gene. V was cut by 2 bases and J by 0 bases, with 9 bases left in between. The CDR3 is 15 residues long. The CDR3 region has the DNA TGTGCCAGCAGCTTCACAGGTAGCTCCTACAATGAGCAGTTCTTC. Its translation: CASSFTGSSYNEQFF.

V is TRBV6-5 and J is TRBJ2-2; D may be TRBD2 (6 bases). V was clipped by 2 bases and J by 5 bases, with 15 bases between them. The CDR3 is 16 residues long. Germline V lookup: CDR1 MNHEY, CDR2 SVGAGI. CDR3 in DNA: TGTGCCAGCAGTTACGCCGCCGGGACTTCTACCGGGGAGCTGTTTTTT. Its translation is CASSYAAGTSTGELFF.

The genes are TRBV5-1 and TRBJ1-1; a possible D gene is TRBD1 (5 bases). The length of the CDR3 is 16 residues. Trimming stripped 1 base from V and 4 bases from J, with 17 bases between. Germline CDR1 and CDR2: SGHRS and YFSETQ. CDR3 coding DNA: TGCGCCAGCAGCTTGCTTCAGGGATCCCTGTTCACTGAAGCTTTCTTT. Its translation: CASSLLQGSLFTEAFF.

The chain links TRBV11-2 to TRBJ2-7, with 13 bases lining up with TRBD2. The junction had 8 bases not matched to a gene; V was cut back by 5 bases and J by 1 base. The V gene's germline CDR1 is SGHAT and CDR2 FQNNGV. CDR3 length: 17 residues. The CDR3 loop is CASSPRPGLAGSYEQYF. The CDR3 DNA reads as TGTGCCAGCAGCCCCCGCCCGGGACTAGCGGGGTCCTACGAGCAGTACTTC.

The chain uses TRBV19 and TRBJ2-1; TRBD1 matches 8 bases. The CDR3 has 15 residues. Germline trimming cut 2 bases from V and 9 bases from J; bases unmatched to any gene: 9. The germline gives CDR1 LNHDA, CDR2 SQIVND (reference sequence). The CDR3, as DNA: TGTGCCAGTAGTATACAGGGGGCTGAAGTTAGTGAGCAGTTCTTC. The encoded protein is CASSIQGAEVSEQFF.